This entry lists 5 T cell receptor beta chains sequenced from one sample in a study of T cells in Graves' hyperthyroidism and ophthalmopathy (dated by TCRdb to the late 2010s). The method behind the library was multiplex PCR. Reads for this sample came from an Illumina HiSeq 2000. TCR beta CDR3 regions were amplified from RNA transcripts. The TCR CDR3 was subjected to a first round of RT-PCR using the HTBI primer set and the Qiagen OneStep RT-PCR kit. The raw public reads went through TCRdb reprocessing: fastp at Q25, MiXCR clone calling, in-frame beta chains kept. Under each unique CDR3 protein, matching rows form one entry showing the most common genes and DNA. The table for this sample lists around 350,000 distinct CDR3 sequences; about 15% of them were counted only once. The ten largest make up about 20% of the sample. Sequences were obtained from blood. All receptors come from a woman aged 55-70 years with Graves' ophthalmopathy.

This clonotype was detected ten times or more. This chain links TRBV12-3 or TRBV12-4 with TRBJ2-1; 15 bases map to TRBD2. This CDR3 has 17 residues. Losses at the gene ends were 4 bases for V and 7 bases for J; bases not matched to a gene: 8. CDR3 coding DNA: TGTGCCAGCAGTTCGGGACTAGCGGGAGGAGGAGAGAATGAGCAGTTCTTC. The encoded protein is CASSSGLAGGGENEQFF.

This clonotype was seen at least ten times. The chain has TRBV3-1 and TRBJ2-1; TRBD2 agrees at 8 bases. Germline V lookup: CDR1 LGHDT, CDR2 YNNKEL (reference sequence). With V trimmed by 4 bases and J by 5 bases, 7 bases remained unmatched. CDR3 size: 15 residues. The CDR3 DNA is TGTGCCAGCAGCCCCTCGGGAGGGCATCACAATGAGCAGTTCTTC. It yields the protein CASSPSGGHHNEQFF.

This clonotype was seen a handful of times. A much larger clone sits a single nucleotide away, making a read error possible. This chain uses TRBV11-2 with TRBJ2-3; 8 positions match TRBD2. With 4 bases clipped from V and 5 bases from J, the junction kept 8 bases outside the gene matches. CDR1 SGHAT and CDR2 FQNNGV come from the germline V gene. This CDR3 comprises 15 residues. In nucleotides, the CDR3 is TGTGCCAGCAGCTCTAGCGGGCCTCGCTTAGATACGCAGTATTTT. Translation gives CASSSSGPRLDTQYF.

CDR3 protein: CASSPRAGLTGELFF. The CDR3 DNA reads TGTGCCAGCAGTCCGAGAGCGGGACTCACCGGGGAGCTGTTTTTT. The V and J genes are TRBV27 and TRBJ2-2; TRBD2 aligns across 7 bases. CDR3 length: 15 amino acids. V shed 5 bases, J shed 4 bases, and the junction held 7 bases outside the gene matches. From germline, CDR1 is MNHEY and CDR2 SMNVEV (reference sequence).

This clonotype was seen a handful of times. The rearrangement links TRBV5-5 to TRBJ1-2; TRBD1 might be the D (6 bases). From germline, CDR1 is SGHKS and CDR2 YYEKEE (reference sequence). Trimming pared 3 bases from V and 6 bases from J, leaving 18 bases between. The CDR3 covers 15 residues. The CDR3 nucleotides are TGTGCCAGCAGCTCCCACATACAGGGTAGTGATGGCTACACCTTC. Protein: CASSSHIQGSDGYTF.